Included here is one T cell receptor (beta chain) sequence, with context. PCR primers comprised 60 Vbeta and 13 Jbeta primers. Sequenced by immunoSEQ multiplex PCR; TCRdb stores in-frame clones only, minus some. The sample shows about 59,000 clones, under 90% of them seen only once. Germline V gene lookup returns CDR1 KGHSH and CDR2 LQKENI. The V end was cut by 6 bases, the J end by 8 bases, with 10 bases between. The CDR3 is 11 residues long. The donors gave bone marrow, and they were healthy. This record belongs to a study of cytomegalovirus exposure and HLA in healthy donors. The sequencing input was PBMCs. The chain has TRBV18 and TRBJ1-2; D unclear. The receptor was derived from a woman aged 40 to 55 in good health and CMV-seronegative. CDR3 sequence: CASSDTQGYTF. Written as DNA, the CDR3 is TGTGCCAGCTCCGATACACAGGGCTACACCTTC.